The 22 T cell receptor beta chains below all came from one sample that was sequenced in a study of blood T cell repertoires in COVID-19. The method was immunoSEQ multiplex PCR; TCRdb's version includes in-frame clones alone and lacks a portion of them. The sample yields a few hundred thousand clones, 75% to 90% seen once. Sequenced sample: peripheral blood. The origin of the receptors is a man aged 25-45 years who had recovered from COVID-19.

The rearrangement joins TRBV4-1 to TRBJ2-1; 7 nucleotides match TRBD1. CDR1 and CDR2 from the germline V gene are MGHRA and YSYEKL. The CDR3 contains 18 residues. The trim removed 0 bases at V and 4 bases at J, leaving 12 bases unmatched. The CDR3 reads CASSQDAAGGFGYNEQFF. For the CDR3, the DNA is TGCGCCAGCAGCCAAGATGCGGCAGGGGGTTTCGGGTACAATGAGCAGTTCTTC.

The rearrangement links TRBV20-1 to TRBJ1-1; TRBD1 aligns across 7 bases. Trimming at V came to 6 bases and at J to 6 bases, leaving 4 bases not matched to a gene. The germline gives CDR1 DFQATT, CDR2 SNEGSKA (reference sequence). The CDR3 extends over 11 amino acids. The CDR3 coding sequence is TGCAGTGCCCGACAGGGCCCTGAAGCTTTCTTT. Protein sequence: CSARQGPEAFF.

The V and J genes are TRBV7-9 and TRBJ1-4; D ambiguous. The CDR3 spans 15 residues. The germline V and J ends were trimmed by 7 bases and 5 bases, with 17 bases remaining between them. Germline CDR1 reads SEHNR; CDR2 reads FQNEAQ (reference sequence). CDR3 residues: CASTSLPAGNEKLFF. CDR3 sequence (DNA): TGTGCCAGCACCTCATTACCAGCCGGGAATGAAAAACTGTTTTTT. The full variable domain, rest sourced from reference TRBV7-9 and TRBJ1-4, is DTGVSQNPRHKITKRGQNVTFRCDPISEHNRLYWYRQTLGQGPEFLTYFQNEAQLEKSRLLSDRFSAERPKGSFSTLEIQRTEQGDSAMYLCASTSLPAGNEKLFFGSGTQLSVL.

The V and J genes are TRBV27 and TRBJ1-1, with D perhaps matching TRBD1 (6 bases). V was cut by 2 bases and J by 0 bases, with 19 bases left in between. The CDR3 spans 18 residues. In germline, CDR1 is MNHEY, CDR2 SMNVEV (reference sequence). CDR3 residues: CASSLRIWTVNMNTEAFF. The CDR3 bases are TGTGCCAGCAGTTTAAGGATCTGGACAGTCAACATGAACACTGAAGCTTTCTTT.

The chain carries TRBV30 and TRBJ2-5, with D hard to call. Deletions cut 4 bases from V and 4 bases from J, with 16 bases between. The germline CDR1 and CDR2 sequences are GTSNPN and SVGIG (reference sequence). This CDR3 is built from 14 residues. The CDR3 DNA reads TGTGCCTGGATTAAGGTCGCGGAAAGAGAGACCCAGTACTTC. Translation: CAWIKVAERETQYF.

J is TRBJ1-2 and V is TRBV30; TRBD1 aligns across 11 bases. Unmatched junction bases numbered 12, after V lost 3 bases and J lost 6 bases. This CDR3 region has 16 residues. CDR1 GTSNPN and CDR2 SVGIG come from the germline V gene (reference sequence). CDR3 sequence reads: CAWSPSWTGGIDGYTF. Written as DNA, the CDR3 is TGTGCCTGGAGCCCCTCCTGGACAGGGGGCATCGATGGCTACACCTTC.

The chain carries TRBV3-1 (or the pseudogene TRBV3-2) and TRBJ2-1, with D possibly matching TRBD2 (6 bases). Trimming removed 0 bases from V and 0 bases from J, with 9 bases in between. The germline V gene encodes CDR1 LGHDT and CDR2 YNNKEL (reference sequence). This CDR3 contains 16 residues. The CDR3 nucleotides read TGTGCCAGCAGCCAAGATAAACTAGCCTCCTACAATGAGCAGTTCTTC. Translation gives CASSQDKLASYNEQFF.

CDR3 sequence reads: CASRTTGQSNEKLFF. CDR3 in DNA: TGTGCCAGCAGAACGACAGGACAGAGTAATGAAAAACTGTTTTTT. The rearrangement links TRBV3-1 (or the pseudogene TRBV3-2) to TRBJ1-4; the D gene is possibly TRBD1 (6 bases). The length of the CDR3 is 15 residues. CDR1 and CDR2 (germline): LGHDT, YNNKEL (reference sequence). V shed 6 bases and J shed 4 bases, with 15 bases lying between them.

This chain joins TRBV7-9 and TRBJ2-4; 12 nucleotides agree with TRBD2. There are 18 residues in the CDR3. Germline lookup yields CDR1 SEHNR and CDR2 FQNEAQ (reference sequence). V was pared by 1 base and J by 0 bases, with 4 bases of the junction left unmatched. The CDR3 reads CASSLGLAGVIAKNIQYF. Written as DNA, the CDR3 is TGTGCCAGCAGCTTAGGACTAGCGGGGGTCATAGCCAAAAACATTCAGTACTTC.

The chain recombines TRBV5-1 with TRBJ1-2; D remains ambiguous. The CDR3 is 14 residues long. Germline CDR1 SGHRS, CDR2 YFSETQ. The V end lost 3 bases, the J end lost 0 bases, and 9 bases lay between the germline ends. The CDR3 sequence: CASSSDATNYGYTF. The CDR3 DNA follows: TGCGCCAGCAGCTCCGATGCTACTAACTATGGCTACACCTTC.

This clone has more than one count but fewer than ten. This chain links TRBV6-6 with TRBJ1-5; D remains ambiguous. The CDR3 spans 12 residues. Trimming took off 6 bases at V and 6 bases at J, with 9 bases between the two ends. The germline CDR1 and CDR2 sequences are MNHNY and SVGAGI (reference sequence). CDR3 sequence: CASSTAGQPQHF. The CDR3 DNA sequence: TGTGCCAGCAGCACAGCCGGTCAGCCCCAGCATTTT.

The CDR3 reads CSVAGQAAYEQYF. In nucleotides, the CDR3 is TGCAGCGTTGCTGGCCAAGCGGCCTACGAGCAGTACTTC. The J gene is TRBJ2-7, the V gene TRBV29-1; TRBD2 might be the D (5 bases). The CDR3 consists of 13 residues. Germline lookup yields CDR1 SQVTM and CDR2 ANQGSEA. The V end lost 4 bases, the J end lost 2 bases, and 12 bases lay between the germline ends.

The CDR3 region has the DNA TGTGCCAGCTCACCAGGGACAGGGTACAATGAGCAGTTCTTC. This translates into CASSPGTGYNEQFF. This chain joins TRBV18 and TRBJ2-1; 9 nucleotides match TRBD1. Germline CDR1 KGHSH, CDR2 LQKENI. The CDR3 is made up of 14 amino acids. The ends lost 2 bases at V and 4 bases at J; junction bases unmatched: 0.

V usage is TRBV19 and J usage is TRBJ2-7; possibly TRBD2 for D (7 bases). The CDR3 totals 14 residues. CDR1 is LNHDA, CDR2 SQIVND, per germline (reference sequence). The V end was cut by 5 bases, the J end by 2 bases, with 13 bases between. The CDR3 DNA sequence: TGTGCCAGTAGTGTGGGGGGGCACCCCTACGAGCAGTACTTC. As protein: CASSVGGHPYEQYF.

The count of this clone is one. V and J are TRBV4-2 and TRBJ2-7; 8 bases match TRBD2. The V gene end was trimmed by 0 bases and the J gene end by 7 bases; junction bases not matched to a gene: 14. This CDR3 is built from 17 residues. Germline CDR1 is LGHNA and CDR2 is YNFKEQ. CDR3 nucleotides: TGTGCCAGCAGCCAAGATCCGGGGACTAGGGCATCGGGGGAGCAGTACTTC. It encodes CASSQDPGTRASGEQYF.

The rearrangement joins TRBV2 to TRBJ1-6; weak D call: TRBD1 (5 bases). The CDR3 runs 13 residues. Germline CDR1 is SNHLY and CDR2 is FYNNEI. Trimming pared 6 bases from V and 14 bases from J, leaving 17 bases between. CDR3 region: CASRLGQGQTLHF. CDR3 nucleotides: TGTGCCAGCAGATTGGGGCAGGGTCAAACCCTCCACTTT. Filled out from reference TRBV2 and TRBJ1-6, the complete variable domain reads EPEVTQTPSHQVTQMGQEVILRCVPISNHLYFYWYRQILGQKVEFLVSFYNNEISEKSEIFDDQFSVERPDGSNFTLKIRSTKLEDSAMYFCASRLGQGQTLHFGNGTRLTVT.

This chain joins TRBV21-1 and TRBJ1-4; the DNA was not used to check the table's D call, TRBD1. TRBV21-1 is a recognized pseudogene. CDR3 size: 13 residues. CDR3 sequence: CARGQTLSEKLFF. DNA for the CDR3: TGTGCCAGGGGACAGACCCTGAGTGAAAAACTGTTTTTT.

This sequence joins TRBV11-3 and TRBJ2-5; TRBD2 aligns across 9 bases. After removal of 5 bases from V and 5 bases from J, the junction contained 12 bases not matched to a gene. Germline values: CDR1 SGHNT, CDR2 YENEEA. This CDR3 is built from 16 residues. The CDR3 protein is CASSPDGGGVGETQYF. As DNA, the CDR3 is TGTGCCAGCAGCCCGGACGGCGGGGGGGTAGGGGAGACCCAGTACTTC.

This clone was picked up many times. The chain recombines TRBV12-5 with TRBJ2-7; 11 bases line up with TRBD1. Germline V gene sequence: CDR1 LGHNT, CDR2 FRNRAP. V trimming: 4 bases; J trimming: 5 bases; junction bases outside the gene matches: 19. The CDR3 covers 19 residues. The CDR3 bases are TGTGCTAGTGGTTCGAGCCGGGACAGGGGGAGAAGGTTGGTCGACGAGCAGTACTTC. Protein sequence: CASGSSRDRGRRLVDEQYF.

The chain combines TRBV7-2 with TRBJ1-3; unclear D gene. This CDR3 has 13 amino acids. Germline V lookup: CDR1 SGHTA, CDR2 FQGNSA. V was clipped by 1 base and J by 4 bases, with 5 bases between them. The CDR3 reads CASSLDMGNTIYF. The DNA for the CDR3 is TGTGCCAGCAGCTTAGATATGGGAAACACCATATATTTT.

This chain joins TRBV6-5 and TRBJ2-7; 10 nucleotides agree with TRBD2. This CDR3 has 14 residues. J lost 2 bases, V lost 7 bases, and 5 bases had no gene match. Germline V lookup: CDR1 MNHEY, CDR2 SVGAGI. In DNA, the CDR3 is TGTGCCAGCACCGTTCTAGCGGGGGCCTACGAGCAGTACTTC. This translates into CASTVLAGAYEQYF.

The chain employs TRBV3-1 (or the pseudogene TRBV3-2) and TRBJ1-5; D might be TRBD1 (6 bases). Trimming shortened V by 3 bases and J by 1 base, and 10 bases separated the two germline ends. Germline assignment: CDR1 LGHDT and CDR2 YNNKEL (reference sequence). This CDR3 has 15 residues. CDR3 DNA: TGTGCCAGCAGCCAGGGGGCATACAGCAATCAGCCCCAGCATTTT. This encodes CASSQGAYSNQPQHF.